This T cell receptor beta chain was observed in a study of neurological immune-mediated disorders. Losses at the gene ends were 3 bases for V and 5 bases for J; bases not matched to a gene: 5. The CDR3 covers 14 residues. Germline V gene lookup returns CDR1 DFQATT and CDR2 SNEGSKA (reference sequence). TCRdb reanalysed the 5' RACE reads using MiXCR and keeps one entry per CDR3 protein. The sample contains some 28,000 distinct CDR3 sequences, less than 25% of which appear only once. The genes are TRBV20-1 and TRBJ2-3, with 10 bases fitting TRBD2. This receptor was taken from a man in his fifties with HTLV-1-associated myelopathy (HAM/TSP). The specimen was CD4+ T cells from blood. The CDR3 nucleotides are TGCAGTGCTAGTCTAGCGGGGGTGAGAGATACGCAGTATTTT. It encodes CSASLAGVRDTQYF.